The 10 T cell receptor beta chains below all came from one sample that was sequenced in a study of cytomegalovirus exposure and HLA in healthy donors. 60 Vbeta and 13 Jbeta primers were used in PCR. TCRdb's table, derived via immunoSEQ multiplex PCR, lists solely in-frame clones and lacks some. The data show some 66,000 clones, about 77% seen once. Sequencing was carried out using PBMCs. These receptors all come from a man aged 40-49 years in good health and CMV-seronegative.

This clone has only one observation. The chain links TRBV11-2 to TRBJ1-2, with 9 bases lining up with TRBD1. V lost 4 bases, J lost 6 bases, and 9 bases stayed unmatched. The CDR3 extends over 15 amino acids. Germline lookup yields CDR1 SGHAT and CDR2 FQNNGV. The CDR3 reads CASSSVTTGGNGYTF. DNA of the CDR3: TGTGCCAGCAGCTCAGTGACGACAGGGGGTAATGGCTACACCTTC.

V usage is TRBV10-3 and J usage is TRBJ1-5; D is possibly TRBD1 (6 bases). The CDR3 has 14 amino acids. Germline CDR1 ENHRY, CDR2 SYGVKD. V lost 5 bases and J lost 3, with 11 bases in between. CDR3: CAISPTGNNQPQHF. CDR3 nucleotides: TGTGCCATCAGTCCCACAGGGAACAATCAGCCCCAGCATTTT.

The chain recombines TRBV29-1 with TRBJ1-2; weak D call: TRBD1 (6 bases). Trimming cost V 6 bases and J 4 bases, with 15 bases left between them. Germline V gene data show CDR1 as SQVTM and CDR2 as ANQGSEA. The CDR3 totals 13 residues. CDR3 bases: TGCAGCGTCACCCGGGACAACCTCTATGGCTACACCTTC. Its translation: CSVTRDNLYGYTF. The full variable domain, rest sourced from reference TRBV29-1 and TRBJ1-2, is SAVISQKPSRDICQRGTSLTIQCQVDSQVTMMFWYRQQPGQSLTLIATANQGSEATYESGFVIDKFPISRPNLTFSTLTVSNMSPEDSSIYLCSVTRDNLYGYTFGSGTRLTVV.

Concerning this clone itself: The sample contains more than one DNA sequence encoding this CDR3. CDR3 sequence (DNA): TGTGCCAGCAGCCCGGGCACCGGGGAGCTGTTTTTT. It translates to CASSPGTGELFF. The chain is built from TRBV11-3 and TRBJ2-2, with D hard to call. CDR1 SGHNT and CDR2 YENEEA come from the germline V gene. V was clipped by 5 bases and J by 4 bases, with 5 bases between them. This CDR3 spans 12 amino acids.

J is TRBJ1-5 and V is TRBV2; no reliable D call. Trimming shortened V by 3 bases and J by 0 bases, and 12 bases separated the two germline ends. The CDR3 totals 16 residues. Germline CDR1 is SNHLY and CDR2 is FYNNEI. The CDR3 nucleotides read TGTGCCAGCAGTGATCTGGTTCAGTCTAGCAATCAGCCCCAGCATTTT. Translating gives CASSDLVQSSNQPQHF.

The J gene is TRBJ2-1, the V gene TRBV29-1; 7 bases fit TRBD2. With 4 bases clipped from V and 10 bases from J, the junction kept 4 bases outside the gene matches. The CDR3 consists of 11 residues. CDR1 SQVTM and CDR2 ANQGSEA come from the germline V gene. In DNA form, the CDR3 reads TGCAGCGTTGGTAACGGGAGGGAGCAGTTCTTC. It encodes CSVGNGREQFF.

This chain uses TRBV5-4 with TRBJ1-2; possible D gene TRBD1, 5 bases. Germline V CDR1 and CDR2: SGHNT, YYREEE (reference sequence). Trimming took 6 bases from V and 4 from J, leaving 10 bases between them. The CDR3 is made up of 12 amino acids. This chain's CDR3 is CASKGVGYGYTF. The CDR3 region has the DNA TGTGCCAGCAAAGGGGTAGGCTATGGCTACACCTTC.

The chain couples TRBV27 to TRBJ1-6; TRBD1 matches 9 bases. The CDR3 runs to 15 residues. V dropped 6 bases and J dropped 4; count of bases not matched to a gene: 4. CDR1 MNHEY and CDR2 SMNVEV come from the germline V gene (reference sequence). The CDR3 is CASRPGQGYNSPLHF. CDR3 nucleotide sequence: TGTGCCAGCAGACCCGGACAGGGGTATAATTCACCCCTCCACTTT.

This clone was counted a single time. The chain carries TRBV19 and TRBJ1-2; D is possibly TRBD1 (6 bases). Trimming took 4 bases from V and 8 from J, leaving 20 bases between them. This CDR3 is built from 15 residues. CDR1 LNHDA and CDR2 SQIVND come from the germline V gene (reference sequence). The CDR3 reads CASSTIQGQQEGYTF. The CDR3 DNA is TGTGCCAGTAGTACGATCCAGGGGCAACAGGAAGGCTACACCTTC.

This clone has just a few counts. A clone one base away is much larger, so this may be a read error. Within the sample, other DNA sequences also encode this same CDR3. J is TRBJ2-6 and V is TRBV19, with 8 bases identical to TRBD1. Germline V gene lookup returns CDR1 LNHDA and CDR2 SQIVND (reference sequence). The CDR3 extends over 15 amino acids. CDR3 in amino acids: CASSIVLGQGNVLTF. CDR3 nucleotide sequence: TGCGCCAGTAGTATAGTCCTCGGACAGGGCAACGTCCTGACTTTC.